The clone carrying this TCR beta chain was recorded only once. Its antigen is currently unknown. Profiled with immunoSEQ multiplex PCR; TCRdb holds only in-frame clones, not every one. The data show 150,000 or so clones, roughly 86% seen once. These data originate in a study of cytomegalovirus exposure and HLA in healthy donors. For the study at large: The roughly 700 first-cohort repertoires shared a platform with the roughly 110 validation repertoires, as reported in a later analysis.

Points from the study as a whole: A subsequent analysis found that TCR clusters from the first cohort also tended to co-occur in the 120 or so validation repertoires, with roughly 95% of cluster scores above 0. In vitro confirmation showed a few CMV-associated chains to be CMV antigen specific.

Germline V gene sequence: CDR1 KGHSH, CDR2 LQKENI. Trimming at V came to 0 bases and at J to 6 bases, leaving 0 bases not matched to a gene. The CDR3 runs 15 residues. The sample comprised PBMCs. The origin of this receptor is a human donor in good health. The rearrangement joins TRBV18 to TRBJ2-2; 11 positions match TRBD2. The CDR3 sequence is CASSPPTSGAGELFF. CDR3 in DNA: TGTGCCAGCTCACCACCGACTAGCGGGGCCGGGGAGCTGTTTTTT.